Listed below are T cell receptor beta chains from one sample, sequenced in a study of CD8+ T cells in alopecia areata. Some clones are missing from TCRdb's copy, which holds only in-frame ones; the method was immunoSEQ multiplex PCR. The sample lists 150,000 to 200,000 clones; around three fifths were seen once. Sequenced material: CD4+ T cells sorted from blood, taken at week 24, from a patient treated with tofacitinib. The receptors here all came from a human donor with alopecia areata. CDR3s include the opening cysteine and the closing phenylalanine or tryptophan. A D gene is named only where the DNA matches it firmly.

CDR3: CASSEGLASGGEQFF; J: TRBJ2-1; D: TRBD2; V: TRBV7-6
CDR3: CASSLGAGPNIQYF; J: TRBJ2-4; D: -; V: TRBV7-2
CDR3: CAWSWGNQRSQYF; J: TRBJ2-5; D: -; V: TRBV30
CDR3: CASSFRDYGYTF; J: TRBJ1-2; D: -; V: TRBV5-5
CDR3: CASSQVGVDTEAFF; J: TRBJ1-1; D: -; V: TRBV4-1
CDR3: CSARNYGYTF; J: TRBJ1-2; D: -; V: TRBV20-1
CDR3: CASSTGLLRDNEQFF; J: TRBJ2-1; D: -; V: TRBV5-1
CDR3: CASSLGAAPVEQFF; J: TRBJ2-1; D: -; V: TRBV7-3
CDR3: CSVATSGSGANVLTF; J: TRBJ2-6; D: -; V: TRBV29-1
CDR3: CASGLGADINSPLHF; J: TRBJ1-6; D: -; V: TRBV6-5
CDR3: CASSEALRRGLAKNIQYF; J: TRBJ2-4; D: -; V: TRBV2
CDR3: CASSVDFRWGPGGGEQFF; J: TRBJ2-1; D: -; V: TRBV9
CDR3: CASSLVRGGYEQYF; J: TRBJ2-7; D: -; V: TRBV7-8
CDR3: CASSTRQGRISGNTIYF; J: TRBJ1-3; D: TRBD1; V: TRBV13
CDR3: CASSQARLAGEQYF; J: TRBJ2-7; D: TRBD2; V: TRBV4-3
CDR3: CATSRDHAAYNEQFF; J: TRBJ2-1; D: -; V: TRBV15
CDR3: CASSLNRLSGANQPQHF; J: TRBJ1-5; D: -; V: TRBV7-8
CDR3: CASSLGLAYGYTF; J: TRBJ1-2; D: -; V: TRBV5-5